The 3 T cell receptor beta chains listed next were all sequenced from one sample in a study of human T cells and chemical hapten exposure. Via MiXCR, TCRdb re-called the RACE reads, giving one row per CDR3 protein. The sample includes approximately 180,000 distinct CDR3 sequences, nearly 30% seen only once; the top ten take just under 3%. Described time point: pre-sensitization, week 0. The treatment is: therapeutic diphenylcyclopropenone sensitization with weekly scalp DPC. Sequencing used whole blood, obtained in connection with sensitization to the hapten diphenylcyclopropenone (DPC). Every receptor here comes from a woman in her thirties with alopecia areata. Some clones in this sample may be carry-over from other donors' samples.

The gene calls are TRBV5-4 and TRBJ2-7, with 9 bases fitting TRBD2. Germline values: CDR1 SGHNT, CDR2 YYREEE (reference sequence). The CDR3 covers 21 residues. After removal of 0 bases from V and 8 bases from J, the junction contained 27 bases not matched to a gene. The CDR3 nucleotides are TGTGCCAGCAGCTTGGCCCGGGGTGGAGCGGGGGGCACCCTCAAGGTTCCCAAGCAGTACTTC. It codes for CASSLARGGAGGTLKVPKQYF.

V gene TRBV27 combines with J gene TRBJ2-2; the D call may be TRBD1 or TRBD2 (7 bases each). Germline V gives CDR1 MNHEY, CDR2 SMNVEV (reference sequence). The CDR3 sequence is 15 residues long. V lost 4 bases and J lost 3, with 12 bases in between. The chain's CDR3 is CASSSGGVYTGELFF. In DNA form, the CDR3 reads TGTGCCAGCAGTTCAGGGGGGGTATACACCGGGGAGCTGTTTTTT.

The gene calls are TRBV29-1 and TRBJ1-1, with 8 bases that match TRBD1. The CDR3 consists of 15 residues. Trimming cost V 1 base and J 3 bases; bases outside gene matches: 7. Germline V gives CDR1 SQVTM, CDR2 ANQGSEA. CDR3 nucleotide sequence: TGCAGCGTTGAAGGCTATCAGGGGGCCTACACTGAAGCTTTCTTT. The encoded protein is CSVEGYQGAYTEAFF. Supplemented by reference TRBV29-1 and TRBJ1-1, the full variable domain reads SAVISQKPSRDICQRGTSLTIQCQVDSQVTMMFWYRQQPGQSLTLIATANQGSEATYESGFVIDKFPISRPNLTFSTLTVSNMSPEDSSIYLCSVEGYQGAYTEAFFGQGTRLTVV.